These 26 T cell receptor beta chains came from one sample sequenced in a study of blood T cells in healthy people across ages. Through a sample-barcoded 5' primer and a J-beta primer mix, a second PCR was run for roughly 6 to 12 cycles. TCRdb passed the 5' RACE reads through MiXCR, listing each CDR3 protein once. Here the sample spans about 670,000 distinct CDR3 sequences, around 50% being singletons. Input material: blood. The receptors were sampled from a woman aged 80 or over in good health.

This clonotype was found many times. The gene calls are TRBV5-5 and TRBJ2-7, with D hard to call. V was cut by 0 bases and J by 2 bases, with 9 bases left in between. The CDR3 spans 14 residues. Germline V gene sequence: CDR1 SGHKS, CDR2 YYEKEE (reference sequence). The CDR3 spells CASSLGAPAYEQYF. The CDR3 DNA follows: TGTGCCAGCAGCTTGGGGGCGCCTGCCTACGAGCAGTACTTC.

This clonotype turned up a few times. With a much larger clone just one base away, this may be a read error. The chain is built from TRBV7-2 and TRBJ2-7, with 9 bases that match TRBD2. Germline V gene sequence: CDR1 SGHTA, CDR2 FQGNSA. J was trimmed by 4 bases and V by 6 bases; bases with no gene match: 16. The CDR3 is 17 residues long. CDR3 nucleotide sequence: TGTGCCAGCAGACCATACATGCCCAGCGGGGGGATGTACGAGCAGTACTTC. This gives the protein CASRPYMPSGGMYEQYF.

This rearrangement joins TRBV6-5 to TRBJ2-5; D possibly corresponds to TRBD2 (6 bases). The CDR3 contains 16 residues. CDR1 MNHEY and CDR2 SVGAGI come from the germline V gene. V was trimmed by 0 bases and J by 1 base, leaving 12 bases between them. The chain's CDR3 is CASSYSAGWAQETQYF. In nucleotides, the CDR3 is TGTGCCAGCAGTTACTCGGCGGGATGGGCCCAAGAGACCCAGTACTTC.

This clonotype qualifies as medium-sized. The chain joins TRBV6-1 to TRBJ2-3; unclear D gene. Germline CDR1 is MNHNS and CDR2 is SASEGT. The ends were cut back, 3 bases at V and 0 bases at J, with 10 bases in the middle. This CDR3 comprises 15 residues. CDR3 DNA: TGTGCCAGCAGTGACGGGCCAGATAGCACAGATACGCAGTATTTT. Its translation: CASSDGPDSTDTQYF.

The rearrangement joins TRBV29-1 to TRBJ1-4, with no clear D. V gave up 7 bases and J gave up 3 bases, with 12 bases separating them. This CDR3 contains 13 residues. CDR1 and CDR2 from the germline V gene are SQVTM and ANQGSEA. The CDR3 is CSGRRQPNEKLFF. The CDR3 DNA reads TGCAGCGGACGAAGGCAGCCTAATGAAAAACTGTTTTTT.

The rearrangement joins TRBV5-6 to TRBJ1-5, with 9 bases fitting TRBD1. Trimming removed 0 bases from V and 10 bases from J; junction bases left unmatched: 8. The CDR3 is 15 residues long. Germline-derived CDR1 and CDR2 are SGHDT and YYEEEE. CDR3 nucleotides: TGTGCCAGCAGCTTGGCCGGACAGGGGTTTGGACCCCAGCATTTT. Amino acid sequence: CASSLAGQGFGPQHF. Full variable domain (outside the CDR3, taken from reference TRBV5-6 and TRBJ1-5): DAGVTQSPTHLIKTRGQQVTLRCSPKSGHDTVSWYQQALGQGPQFIFQYYEEEERQRGNFPDRFSGHQFPNYSSELNVNALLLGDSALYLCASSLAGQGFGPQHFGDGTRLSIL.

Details on this clonotype: Given a much more abundant clone one base away, this may be a read error. This sequence joins TRBV7-9 and TRBJ2-5; D is unclear. Trimming stripped 5 bases from V and 11 bases from J, with 24 bases between. Germline CDR1 is SEHNR and CDR2 is FQNEAQ (reference sequence). This CDR3 spans 15 amino acids. The CDR3 DNA sequence: TGTGCCAGCAGCCGCCTTCAGGACGGGTACAATGAGCAGTACTTC. Translation gives CASSRLQDGYNEQYF.

This clonotype was found once. Since a much larger clone is just one base distant, this may be a read error. This rearrangement joins TRBV2 to TRBJ2-1; D is perhaps TRBD1 (6 bases). The DNA matches TRBJ2-7 better at its end, which makes the J call doubtful. This CDR3 has 16 amino acids. Germline V gene lookup returns CDR1 SNHLY and CDR2 FYNNEI. Here the CDR3 reads CASLIGQRLTYNEQYF. As DNA, the CDR3 is TGTGCCAGCCTAATCGGACAGCGGTTGACCTACAATGAGCAGTACTTC.

The chain links TRBV6-1 to TRBJ2-2; D gene unclear. The CDR3 is 14 amino acids. V was clipped by 2 bases and J by 8 bases, with 12 bases between them. Germline V CDR1 and CDR2: MNHNS, SASEGT. The CDR3 protein is CASSEYGPSGELFF. CDR3 nucleotides: TGTGCCAGCAGTGAATATGGACCCTCAGGGGAGCTGTTTTTT.

V gene TRBV20-1 combines with J gene TRBJ2-4, with 8 positions matching TRBD2. The J call is uncertain, as TRBJ2-7 better fits the DNA end. CDR1 DFQATT and CDR2 SNEGSKA come from the germline V gene (reference sequence). The CDR3 length is 14 residues. CDR3 sequence (DNA): TGCAGTGCTAGAGACGGACTAGCAGAATACGAGCAGTACTTC. It is translated as CSARDGLAEYEQYF.

The rearrangement uses TRBV29-1 and TRBJ2-5, with D perhaps matching TRBD1 (6 bases). The CDR3 totals 11 residues. The germline gives CDR1 SQVTM, CDR2 ANQGSEA. Between the trimmed V and J ends, which lost 7 bases and 11 bases, there was a span of 17 bases. DNA of the CDR3: TGCAGCGACTTACAGGGCAATGAGCAGTACTTC. It translates to CSDLQGNEQYF.

This clonotype was detected only once. V and J are TRBV7-8 and TRBJ2-5, with 9 bases lining up with TRBD2. The end of the DNA aligns better with TRBJ2-7, so the J call may be wrong. The CDR3 length is 20 residues. CDR1 SGHVS and CDR2 FQNEAQ come from the germline V gene. The CDR3 DNA sequence: TGTGCCAGCAGCTTCTGGATTGTGACTAGCGGAACCAAACGCTCCTACGAGCAGTACTTC. This translates into CASSFWIVTSGTKRSYEQYF.

The V call is TRBV29-1, the J call TRBJ1-2; D gene uncertain. CDR3 length equals 12 residues. V was trimmed by 5 bases and J by 3 bases, leaving 10 bases between them. Germline assignment: CDR1 SQVTM and CDR2 ANQGSEA. CDR3 nucleotide sequence: TGCAGCGTTCGGAGAGACGACTATGGCTACACCTTC. Protein sequence: CSVRRDDYGYTF.

CDR3 bases: TGTGCCAGCAGTTACGCGCGTGGCTACACCTTC. Translation: CASSYARGYTF. This chain joins TRBV6-2 or TRBV6-3 and TRBJ1-2, with no clear D. Germline V gene data show CDR1 as MNHEY and CDR2 as SVGEGT. The CDR3 has 11 residues. Deletions cut 2 bases from V and 7 bases from J, with 5 bases between.

V usage is TRBV29-1 and J usage is TRBJ1-2; D is undetermined. V lost 7 bases, J lost 2 bases, and 17 bases lay in between. This CDR3 has 14 amino acids. Per the germline V gene, CDR1 is SQVTM and CDR2 is ANQGSEA. The chain's CDR3 is CSAEDPNLNYGYTF. The CDR3, as DNA: TGCAGCGCCGAAGACCCTAACTTAAACTATGGCTACACCTTC. The whole variable domain, remainder taken from reference TRBV29-1 and TRBJ1-2, is SAVISQKPSRDICQRGTSLTIQCQVDSQVTMMFWYRQQPGQSLTLIATANQGSEATYESGFVIDKFPISRPNLTFSTLTVSNMSPEDSSIYLCSAEDPNLNYGYTFGSGTRLTVV.

The rearrangement uses TRBV11-2 and TRBJ2-7; no clear D gene. Germline lookup yields CDR1 SGHAT and CDR2 FQNNGV. V gave up 1 base and J gave up 3 bases, with 10 bases separating them. The CDR3 is made up of 14 amino acids. CDR3 protein: CASSLGIAFYEQYF. The CDR3 DNA follows: TGTGCCAGCAGCTTAGGGATTGCCTTCTACGAGCAGTACTTC.

J is TRBJ1-2 and V is TRBV11-2, with TRBD1 as a possible D gene (6 bases). CDR1 and CDR2 from the germline V gene are SGHAT and FQNNGV. V lost 4 bases, J lost 8 bases, and 17 bases lay in between. The CDR3 loop spans 14 amino acids. The CDR3 region is CASSSPLTGKGYTF. DNA of the CDR3: TGTGCCAGCAGCTCACCCCTGACAGGAAAAGGCTACACCTTC.

This clonotype was observed a handful of times. This may stem from a read error, because a much larger clone lies one nucleotide away. The chain joins TRBV14 to TRBJ2-5, with TRBD1 as a possible D gene (5 bases). Germline CDR1 SGHDN, CDR2 FVKESK. This CDR3 region has 15 residues. V gave up 1 base and J gave up 11 bases, with 20 bases separating them. The CDR3 sequence: CASSQVKGPGNEQYF. The CDR3, as DNA: TGTGCCAGCAGCCAAGTGAAGGGGCCGGGCAATGAGCAGTACTTC.

This clonotype was recorded many times. V is TRBV9 and J is TRBJ2-2; D call uncertain. The V end was cut by 2 bases, the J end by 8 bases, with 7 bases between. Germline CDR1 is SGDLS and CDR2 is YYNGEE. The length of the CDR3 is 12 residues. The CDR3 region has the DNA TGTGCCAGCAGCGTCCCGGCGGGGGAGCTGTTTTTT. Protein sequence: CASSVPAGELFF.

This chain links TRBV6-2 or TRBV6-3 with TRBJ2-3; no clear D. This CDR3 is 12 amino acids long. V lost 8 bases and J lost 4, with 10 bases in between. Germline-derived CDR1 and CDR2 are MNHEY and SVGEGT. CDR3 in amino acids: CASSNLPDTQYF. As DNA, the CDR3 is TGTGCCAGCTCAAATCTGCCAGATACGCAGTATTTT.

V usage is TRBV7-2 and J usage is TRBJ2-7, with 11 bases lining up with TRBD2. The junction had 2 bases not matched to a gene; V was cut back by 2 bases and J by 5 bases. The V gene's germline CDR1 is SGHTA and CDR2 FQGNSA. The CDR3 spans 14 residues. The CDR3 DNA reads as TGTGCCAGCAGCTTACAACTAGCGGGAGACGAGCAGTACTTC. It yields the protein CASSLQLAGDEQYF. The full variable domain, its missing parts supplied by reference TRBV7-2 and TRBJ2-7, is GAGVSQSPSNKVTEKGKDVELRCDPISGHTALYWYRQSLGQGLEFLIYFQGNSAPDKSGLPSDRFSAERTGGSVSTLTIQRTQQEDSAVYLCASSLQLAGDEQYFGPGTRLTVT.

The V call is TRBV11-3, the J call TRBJ1-1; no firm D call. Germline values: CDR1 SGHNT, CDR2 YENEEA. CDR3 length: 13 residues. Between the trimmed V and J ends, which lost 6 bases and 1 base, there was a span of 9 bases. The CDR3 DNA reads TGTGCCAGCAGTAGCACAGAGAACACTGAAGCTTTCTTT. As protein: CASSSTENTEAFF. The full variable domain, with the rest looked up from reference TRBV11-3 and TRBJ1-1, is EAGVVQSPRYKIIEKKQPVAFWCNPISGHNTLYWYLQNLGQGPELLIRYENEEAVDDSQLPKDRFSAERLKGVDSTLKIQPAELGDSAVYLCASSSTENTEAFFGQGTRLTVV.

This clonotype showed up just once. A much bigger clone sits one base away, suggesting this may be a read error. The chain recombines TRBV10-1 with TRBJ2-3; 13 bases map to TRBD2. Germline V gives CDR1 WNHNN, CDR2 SYGVQD (reference sequence). Unmatched junction bases numbered 8, after V lost 4 bases and J lost 1 base. CDR3 length equals 18 residues. In DNA, the CDR3 is TGCGCCAGCAGTGCCACTAGCGGGGGGGCTTTCGGCACAGATACGCAGTATTTT. Translating gives CASSATSGGAFGTDTQYF.

Of note for this clonotype: This may stem from a read error, because a much larger clone lies one nucleotide away. The genes are TRBV7-8 and TRBJ2-1; weak D call: TRBD2 (5 bases). The CDR3 runs 14 residues. The germline V gene has CDR1 SGHVS and CDR2 FQNEAQ. V dropped 1 base and J dropped 6 bases, with 10 bases sitting between them. The CDR3: CASSLDRTGNEQFF. The DNA for the CDR3 is TGTGCCAGCAGCTTAGATAGGACTGGCAATGAGCAGTTCTTC.

On this clonotype itself: Being one base from a much bigger clone, this may be a read error. The chain combines TRBV12-3 or TRBV12-4 with TRBJ2-3; 8 positions agree with TRBD2. The junction had 15 bases not matched to a gene; V was cut back by 6 bases and J by 4 bases. The CDR3 totals 17 residues. CDR3 sequence: CASSYQAGLVGSDTQYF. The CDR3 DNA follows: TGTGCCAGCAGCTACCAGGCGGGACTAGTGGGATCAGATACGCAGTATTTT.

The rearrangement joins TRBV27 to TRBJ2-7, with 10 bases identical to TRBD1. Unmatched junction bases numbered 4, after V lost 1 base and J lost 4 bases. Germline V gene lookup returns CDR1 MNHEY and CDR2 SMNVEV (reference sequence). This CDR3 comprises 15 residues. The chain's CDR3 is CASSLFGTGEYEQYF. The CDR3 DNA is TGTGCCAGCAGTTTATTCGGGACAGGGGAGTACGAGCAGTACTTC.